This T cell receptor (beta chain) was recovered during a study of OX40 agonist ivuxolimab in advanced cancers. Study-level information: Patients receiving dose escalation had hepatocellular carcinoma, melanoma, renal cell or head and neck cancer. A partial response was reached by three patients: one with hepatocellular carcinoma and two with cutaneous melanoma. Study-wide results and limits: Fewer expanded clones were found on average in CD4+ than in CD8+ T cells.

Produced via immunoSEQ multiplex PCR; TCRdb's table is partial and in-frame only. This sample carries roughly 69,000 clones, roughly nine tenths of them seen once, and the ten largest clones take roughly 4.1%. V dropped 3 bases and J dropped 3 bases, with 8 bases sitting between them. The germline V gene has CDR1 PRHDT and CDR2 FYEKMQ (reference sequence). The CDR3 contains 13 residues. Patients were excluded for autoimmune disease history or systemic immunosuppression. Remarks on this clone: What it binds is unknown.

The gene calls are TRBV13 and TRBJ1-1; the D is unclear. This TCR was sampled from an adult with an advanced solid tumor such as melanoma, head and neck, liver or kidney cancer. The material was CD4+ or CD8+ T cells sorted from blood, obtained in a trial of the OX40 agonist ivuxolimab. The CDR3 nucleotides are TGTGCCAGCAGCTTCGGTGAGGACACTGAAGCTTTCTTT. It translates to CASSFGEDTEAFF.